These 23 T cell receptor beta chains share one sample of origin, sequenced in a study of blood T cells in healthy people across ages. Primed by a sample-barcoded 5' primer and a J-beta primer mix, a second PCR proceeded for roughly 7 to 11 cycles. Via MiXCR, TCRdb re-called the 5' RACE reads, giving one row per CDR3 protein. The table shows roughly 500,000 distinct CDR3 sequences, with around 24% occurring only once. This sample was shared with a second study, whose subject was T cells of mothers and their children.

The material sequenced was blood. The receptors here all came from a boy aged 5-17 years in good health.

Comments on this clonotype: A read error may produce the germline difference seen at one junction end. The chain combines TRBV29-1 with TRBJ1-2; 9 bases line up with TRBD1. The germline V gene has CDR1 SQVTM and CDR2 ANQGSEA. This CDR3 spans 12 amino acids. The CDR3: CSAEQGALGYTF. CDR3 bases: TGCAGCGCTGAACAGGGGGCGCTTGGCTACACCTTC.

V usage is TRBV20-1 and J usage is TRBJ1-3; no firm D call. V was clipped by 5 bases and J by 8 bases, with 10 bases between them. Germline lookup yields CDR1 DFQATT and CDR2 SNEGSKA (reference sequence). The CDR3 is 11 residues long. CDR3 protein: CSAEIRDTIYF. The DNA for the CDR3 is TGCAGTGCTGAAATCAGAGACACCATATATTTT.

The chain combines TRBV7-9 with TRBJ1-1; weak D call: TRBD1 (6 bases). The V gene lost 1 base and the J gene lost 3 bases, with 9 bases spanning the gap. CDR3 length equals 14 residues. Germline loops: CDR1 SEHNR, CDR2 FQNEAQ (reference sequence). This CDR3 is CASSLVQGDTEAFF. The CDR3, as DNA: TGTGCCAGCAGCTTAGTACAGGGAGACACTGAAGCTTTCTTT.

This chain joins TRBV5-4 and TRBJ2-7, with a tentative D call TRBD2 (5 bases). V was shortened by 6 bases and J by 1 base, with 17 bases between the two germline ends. In germline, CDR1 is SGHNT, CDR2 YYREEE (reference sequence). The CDR3 contains 15 residues. The CDR3 sequence: CASTSPGGQSYEQYF. The CDR3 coding sequence is TGTGCCAGCACCTCTCCGGGCGGGCAGTCCTACGAGCAGTACTTC.

This clonotype was found once. This CDR3 is CASSQDPQHSGNTIYF. In nucleotides, the CDR3 is TGCGCCAGCAGCCAAGATCCGCAGCACTCTGGAAACACCATATATTTT. V is TRBV4-1 and J is TRBJ1-3; no clear D gene. The CDR3 consists of 16 residues. V was cut by 0 bases and J by 0 bases, with 9 bases left in between. CDR1 is MGHRA, CDR2 YSYEKL, per germline.

The genes are TRBV19 and TRBJ2-2; 13 positions match TRBD2. Germline V gene lookup returns CDR1 LNHDA and CDR2 SQIVND (reference sequence). The CDR3 spans 19 residues. Trimming took 5 bases from V and 4 from J; bases not matched to a gene: 13. The CDR3 reads CASSPGTSGKVRFTGELFF. The CDR3 region has the DNA TGTGCCAGTAGTCCGGGGACTAGCGGGAAGGTACGATTCACCGGGGAGCTGTTTTTT.

This clonotype showed up just a few times. The chain has TRBV10-3 and TRBJ2-7, with TRBD1 identical over 7 bases. The V segment lost 4 bases and the J segment 2 bases; nucleotides outside the gene matches: 2. Per the germline V gene, CDR1 is ENHRY and CDR2 is SYGVKD. This CDR3 is 13 amino acids long. The CDR3 DNA is TGTGCCATCAGTGCAGGACAGGCCTACGAGCAGTACTTC. Amino acid sequence: CAISAGQAYEQYF.

V is TRBV29-1 and J is TRBJ2-1, with a weak D call TRBD2 (7 bases). Germline V gene sequence: CDR1 SQVTM, CDR2 ANQGSEA. V lost 2 bases and J 6 bases, leaving 17 bases between the germline ends. The CDR3 contains 15 residues. This chain's CDR3 is CSVESWGGSPNEQFF. CDR3 coding DNA: TGCAGCGTTGAATCTTGGGGGGGCTCCCCCAATGAGCAGTTCTTC.

This clonotype was counted between two and nine times. V and J are TRBV3-1 and TRBJ2-7; D possibly corresponds to TRBD2 (5 bases). CDR1 and CDR2 (germline): LGHDT, YNNKEL (reference sequence). The CDR3 consists of 14 residues. The V end lost 5 bases, the J end lost 0 bases, and 11 bases lay between the germline ends. The CDR3 protein is CASSTLGNSYEQYF. CDR3 coding DNA: TGTGCCAGCAGCACACTAGGGAACTCCTACGAGCAGTACTTC.

In its sample, this clonotype was seen a few times. The V call is TRBV3-1, the J call TRBJ2-6; no clear D. Germline V lookup: CDR1 LGHDT, CDR2 YNNKEL (reference sequence). V lost 0 bases and J 1 base, leaving 7 bases between the germline ends. The length of the CDR3 is 16 residues. In nucleotides, the CDR3 is TGTGCCAGCAGCCAAGACTGGGTTTCTGGGGCCAACGTCCTGACTTTC. Its protein is CASSQDWVSGANVLTF.

This clonotype occurred a few times. This rearrangement joins TRBV6-5 to TRBJ2-7; 7 nucleotides line up with TRBD1. Per germline, CDR1 MNHEY and CDR2 SVGAGI. Unmatched junction bases numbered 6, after V lost 0 bases and J lost 1 base. The CDR3 loop spans 16 amino acids. The CDR3 DNA reads TGTGCCAGCAGTTACTCGACAGGGTCACAATCCTACGAGCAGTACTTC. It translates to CASSYSTGSQSYEQYF.

This clonotype was seen a few times. The chain links TRBV7-2 to TRBJ2-5; TRBD2 aligns across 10 bases. TRBJ2-1 matches the DNA end more closely, so the J call is doubtful. Germline CDR1 is SGHTA and CDR2 is FQGNSA. This CDR3 has 15 amino acids. CDR3 sequence (DNA): TGTGCCAGCAGCCCTAGCGGGAGTCAATACAATGAGCAGTTCTTC. Its translation is CASSPSGSQYNEQFF.

This clonotype turned up a few times. V gene TRBV9 combines with J gene TRBJ2-5; the D call may be TRBD1 or TRBD2 (6 bases each). The J call may be faulty, since TRBJ2-1 better matches the DNA end. Germline assignment: CDR1 SGDLS and CDR2 YYNGEE. The CDR3 loop spans 14 amino acids. CDR3 in amino acids: CASSVRGVGNEQFF. DNA for the CDR3: TGTGCCAGCAGCGTAAGGGGGGTAGGGAATGAGCAGTTCTTC.

This clonotype was observed a few times. The V and J genes are TRBV15 and TRBJ2-3, with D possibly matching TRBD2 (5 bases). Looked up from germline, CDR1 is LNHNV and CDR2 is YYDKDF (reference sequence). This CDR3 has 13 amino acids. V gave up 0 bases and J gave up 6 bases, with 7 bases separating them. CDR3 nucleotides: TGTGCCACCAGCAGAGATAGGAGGGATACGCAGTATTTT. It translates to CATSRDRRDTQYF. The full variable domain, in which reference TRBV15 and TRBJ2-3 provide the parts outside the CDR3, is DAMVIQNPRYQVTQFGKPVTLSCSQTLNHNVMYWYQQKSSQAPKLLFHYYDKDFNNEADTPDNFQSRRPNTSFCFLDIRSPGLGDTAMYLCATSRDRRDTQYFGPGTRLTVL.

There are a few counts of this clonotype. The V and J genes are TRBV6-2 or TRBV6-3 and TRBJ2-5; the match to TRBD2 covers 11 bases. The CDR3 extends over 15 amino acids. Germline values: CDR1 MNHEY, CDR2 SVGEGT. V trimming: 6 bases; J trimming: 4 bases; junction bases outside the gene matches: 7. This CDR3 reads CASSLAGGSTETQYF. The CDR3 region has the DNA TGTGCCAGCAGCCTAGCGGGAGGTTCAACAGAGACCCAGTACTTC.

The V and J genes are TRBV6-5 and TRBJ2-5, with D hard to call. The CDR3 is made up of 13 amino acids. The V end was cut by 2 bases, the J end by 4 bases, with 8 bases between. CDR1 is MNHEY and CDR2 is SVGAGI in the germline V gene. The CDR3: CASSYGQRETQYF. CDR3 nucleotides: TGTGCCAGCAGTTACGGGCAGAGAGAGACCCAGTACTTC.

The CDR3 region has the DNA TGTGCCACCAGCAGACCCGGTCCCAAAGGTCGATATGGCTACACCTTC. It translates to CATSRPGPKGRYGYTF. The rearrangement uses TRBV15 and TRBJ1-2; D not certain. Germline V gene sequence: CDR1 LNHNV, CDR2 YYDKDF (reference sequence). Trimming took 2 bases from V and 5 from J, leaving 18 bases between them. This CDR3 contains 16 residues.

In nucleotides, the CDR3 is TGTGCCAGCAGCACTAGACTAGGCGGGCTGGGGGACGAGCAGTACTTC. Translating it yields CASSTRLGGLGDEQYF. The chain uses TRBV7-9 and TRBJ2-7, with TRBD2 as a possible D gene (6 bases). Trimming removed 5 bases from V and 5 bases from J, with 22 bases in between. Per the germline V gene, CDR1 is SEHNR and CDR2 is FQNEAQ (reference sequence). This CDR3 spans 16 amino acids.

Only one count was recorded for this clonotype. This rearrangement joins TRBV27 to TRBJ1-6; 7 bases agree with TRBD1. This CDR3 is 15 amino acids long. The V gene's germline CDR1 is MNHEY and CDR2 SMNVEV (reference sequence). Trimming removed 4 bases from V and 0 bases from J; junction bases left unmatched: 0. The DNA of the CDR3 is TGTGCCAGCAGTTGGGACAGCTCCTATAATTCACCCCTCCACTTT. This translates into CASSWDSSYNSPLHF.

This clonotype was observed at least ten times. The chain carries TRBV19 and TRBJ2-1; no reliable D call. CDR1 LNHDA and CDR2 SQIVND come from the germline V gene (reference sequence). Trimming pared 5 bases from V and 1 base from J, leaving 6 bases between. This CDR3 spans 13 amino acids. CDR3 sequence reads: CASSSVSYNEQFF. CDR3 coding DNA: TGTGCCAGTAGTTCTGTTTCCTACAATGAGCAGTTCTTC.

For this clonotype: At one boundary the junction diverges from the germline segment, which might be a read error. The chain combines TRBV10-3 with TRBJ2-2; 9 positions agree with TRBD2. Germline V gene data show CDR1 as ENHRY and CDR2 as SYGVKD. This CDR3 has 15 residues. As DNA, the CDR3 is TGTGCCACCAGTCCATCTAGCGGGAACCCCGGGGAGCTGTTTTTT. This translates into CATSPSSGNPGELFF.

This clonotype was counted between two and nine times. The chain is built from TRBV7-9 and TRBJ2-4; the D is unclear. The CDR3 has 17 amino acids. V was pared by 1 base and J by 0 bases, with 13 bases between. Germline V CDR1 and CDR2: SEHNR, FQNEAQ (reference sequence). DNA of the CDR3: TGTGCCAGCAGCTTAGGAGGAGATCCGTTAGCCAAAAACATTCAGTACTTC. This encodes CASSLGGDPLAKNIQYF.

This clonotype was detected a few times. This chain uses TRBV5-1 with TRBJ2-3, with a tentative D call TRBD1 (5 bases). CDR3 size: 12 residues. CDR1 is SGHRS, CDR2 YFSETQ, per germline. Trimming pared 4 bases from V and 8 bases from J, leaving 11 bases between. CDR3 sequence (DNA): TGCGCCAGCAGCAACAGGCTGCTTACGCAGTATTTT. It specifies CASSNRLLTQYF.